This record looks at one T cell receptor beta chain sequence and its context. The antigen remains undetermined. These data belong to a study of shared clonotypes between healthy human individuals. For the study at large: For every donor, three CD4 naive, three CD4 memory, two CD8 naive and one CD8 memory plates were used.

The data were produced by immunoSEQ multiplex PCR, yet TCRdb's version contains in-frame clones alone and is incomplete. The repertoire consists of 950,000 to 1,300,000 clones, with 60% to 80% occurring once and the leading ten covering about 1.5%. Points from the study as a whole: What rarefaction showed was incomplete sorted-subset sequencing despite large depth. A small donor pool kept down the genetic and exposure-history diversity that was represented.

The CDR3 covers 15 residues. The germline V gene encodes CDR1 GTSNPN and CDR2 SVGIG (reference sequence). V gave up 6 bases and J gave up 6 bases; unmatched junction bases: 10. The sequenced material came from memory CD4+ T cells sorted from blood. Subset given: CD45RA-negative fraction. This TCR derives from a man younger than 30 in good health. J is TRBJ2-2 and V is TRBV30; 10 nucleotides agree with TRBD2. CDR3 in DNA: TGTGCCTGTCCCCCAGAGCGGGGGGGCGCCGGGGAGCTGTTTTTT. Its protein product is CACPPERGGAGELFF.